The 14 T cell receptor beta chains presented below share a single source sample, sequenced in a study of shared clonotypes between healthy human individuals. Clones were sequenced by immunoSEQ multiplex PCR, and TCRdb holds only the in-frame ones, with some missing. The sample lists some 1 million clones; 70% to 80% were seen once. Specimen: memory CD4+ T cells sorted from blood. Subset defined: CD45RA-negative fraction. These receptor sequences come from a man aged 18 to 30 in good health.

This clone was seen only a few times. The chain uses TRBV9 and TRBJ1-6; D gene ambiguous. Germline values: CDR1 SGDLS, CDR2 YYNGEE. The CDR3 sequence is 15 residues long. Trimming left V 7 bases short and J 0 bases short, with 11 bases between. CDR3 region: CASGIAGSYNSPLHF. DNA for the CDR3: TGTGCCAGCGGCATTGCCGGCTCCTATAATTCACCCCTCCACTTT.

The V and J genes are TRBV5-4 and TRBJ1-1; the D gene is possibly TRBD1 (5 bases). Germline assignment: CDR1 SGHNT and CDR2 YYREEE (reference sequence). Trimming took off 1 base at V and 4 bases at J, with 11 bases between the two ends. The CDR3 totals 14 residues. The CDR3 is CASSLSAGTTEAFF. In DNA form, the CDR3 reads TGTGCCAGCAGCTTGTCGGCAGGGACCACTGAAGCTTTCTTT.

This chain links TRBV6-1 with TRBJ2-7, with D possibly matching TRBD1 (6 bases). The CDR3 totals 15 residues. The V gene's germline CDR1 is MNHNS and CDR2 SASEGT. V lost 10 bases to trimming and J lost 3 bases, with 22 bases between them. The CDR3 coding sequence is TGTGCCACCAAAGGGTTGGCAGGGGTGGACTACGAGCAGTACTTC. This encodes CATKGLAGVDYEQYF.

This clone turned up a few times. The chain carries TRBV5-6 and TRBJ1-6, with TRBD1 as a possible D gene (5 bases). CDR1 and CDR2 from the germline V gene are SGHDT and YYEEEE. The CDR3 spans 15 residues. V lost 4 bases to trimming and J lost 9 bases, with 17 bases between them. In DNA form, the CDR3 reads TGTGCCAGCAGCCCGCAAGGGGCTGTAGGTTCACCCCTCCACTTT. Its protein product is CASSPQGAVGSPLHF.

The rearrangement joins TRBV25-1 to TRBJ2-5; no reliable D call. V was cut by 8 bases and J by 5 bases, with 9 bases left in between. This CDR3 has 11 residues. Germline V lookup: CDR1 MGHDK, CDR2 SYGVNS. CDR3 loop: CASGRTETQYF. As DNA, the CDR3 is TGTGCCAGCGGACGGACGGAGACCCAGTACTTC.

The chain uses TRBV5-6 and TRBJ2-3; a weak D match, TRBD1 (5 bases). The CDR3 length is 19 residues. CDR1 is SGHDT and CDR2 is YYEEEE in the germline V gene. V was trimmed by 1 base and J by 4 bases, leaving 25 bases between them. The CDR3 coding sequence is TGTGCCAGCAGCTTGAGGGTAACCTGGGGCGGACCTCGGGCAGATACGCAGTATTTT. As protein: CASSLRVTWGGPRADTQYF.

This clone showed up just once. The CDR3 DNA follows: TGTGCCATAGGGGCCTACGAGCAGTACTTC. This gives the protein CAIGAYEQYF. The rearrangement links TRBV6-6 to TRBJ2-7, with TRBD1 as a possible D gene (5 bases). Germline CDR1 and CDR2: MNHNY and SVGAGI (reference sequence). V was trimmed by 10 bases and J by 2 bases, leaving 6 bases between them. The CDR3 runs 10 residues.

V and J are TRBV6-5 and TRBJ1-2, with D possibly TRBD1 on 5 matching bases. Trimming left V 4 bases short and J 8 bases short, with 8 bases between. The CDR3 loop spans 11 amino acids. Germline CDR1 is MNHEY and CDR2 is SVGAGI. Here the CDR3 DNA reads TGTGCCAGCAGTTCCGAGGGGGGCTACACCTTC. It yields the protein CASSSEGGYTF.

The chain links TRBV4-1 to TRBJ2-3; maybe TRBD2 (6 bases). Germline lookup yields CDR1 MGHRA and CDR2 YSYEKL. The CDR3 contains 15 residues. V was shortened by 4 bases and J by 4 bases, with 15 bases between the two germline ends. CDR3 sequence reads: CASSRGTEGPDTQYF. DNA for the CDR3: TGCGCCAGCAGCCGGGGGACTGAGGGTCCAGATACGCAGTATTTT.

The chain couples TRBV6-1 to TRBJ2-7; TRBD2 is a possible D gene (5 bases). The V end was cut by 4 bases, the J end by 2 bases, with 9 bases between. The germline V gene encodes CDR1 MNHNS and CDR2 SASEGT. The CDR3 sequence is 13 residues long. Here the CDR3 reads CASSGTLPYEQYF. The CDR3 nucleotides are TGTGCCAGCAGTGGGACTCTCCCCTACGAGCAGTACTTC.

This sequence joins TRBV11-2 and TRBJ1-2, with TRBD1 as a possible D gene (5 bases). Looked up from germline, CDR1 is SGHAT and CDR2 is FQNNGV. The CDR3 loop spans 15 amino acids. Between the trimmed V and J ends, which lost 5 bases and 1 base, there was a span of 14 bases. CDR3 DNA: TGTGCCAGCAGCCACTTAACAGGAGTTAACTATGGCTACACCTTC. It encodes CASSHLTGVNYGYTF.

The chain recombines TRBV6-5 with TRBJ2-2, with 11 positions matching TRBD1. Germline trimming cut 4 bases from V and 6 bases from J; bases unmatched to any gene: 7. The CDR3 is made up of 16 amino acids. Germline V CDR1 and CDR2: MNHEY, SVGAGI. The CDR3 loop reads CASSSGTGGYAGELFF. As DNA, the CDR3 is TGTGCCAGCAGTTCCGGGACAGGGGGATATGCCGGGGAGCTGTTTTTT.

The genes are TRBV4-1 and TRBJ1-2; D call uncertain. The CDR3 consists of 15 residues. Germline loops: CDR1 MGHRA, CDR2 YSYEKL. Trimming left V 0 bases short and J 1 base short, with 9 bases between. The CDR3 region is CASSQDRGVNYGYTF. The CDR3 DNA follows: TGCGCCAGCAGCCAAGATCGGGGAGTTAACTATGGCTACACCTTC.

V usage is TRBV30 and J usage is TRBJ1-5, with D possibly TRBD1 on 5 matching bases. Trimming cost V 2 bases and J 7 bases, with 12 bases left between them. The CDR3 loop spans 13 amino acids. Germline V gene lookup returns CDR1 GTSNPN and CDR2 SVGIG (reference sequence). In DNA form, the CDR3 reads TGTGCCTGGAGTTTAGGGGCGGAGCAGCCCCAGCATTTT. It encodes CAWSLGAEQPQHF.